One and the same sample provided the 22 T cell receptor beta chains below, sequenced in a study of Graves' ophthalmopathy and Graves' hyperthyroidism. Amplification from RNA transcripts yielded the TCR beta CDR3 regions. HTBI primers served in a first-round RT-PCR, which a second-round multiplex PCR followed. TCRdb independently ran MiXCR on the multiplex PCR reads; one entry per CDR3 protein. Of about 590,000 distinct CDR3 sequences in the sample, under 45% were seen once. Specimen: peripheral blood or thyroid tissue (not recorded which). These receptors came from an adult man with Graves' hyperthyroidism.

Ten or more counts support this clonotype. The genes are TRBV13 and TRBJ2-7; 13 bases line up with TRBD2. This CDR3 is built from 16 residues. The ends lost 5 bases at V and 2 bases at J; junction bases unmatched: 6. Germline CDR1 reads PRHDT; CDR2 reads FYEKMQ (reference sequence). In DNA, the CDR3 is TGTGCCAGCAGCCAGGGACTAGCGGGGCGCGCCTACGAGCAGTACTTC. The encoded protein is CASSQGLAGRAYEQYF. Combining the CDR3 with reference TRBV13 and TRBJ2-7 gives the whole variable domain AAGVIQSPRHLIKEKRETATLKCYPIPRHDTVYWYQQGPGQDPQFLISFYEKMQSDKGSIPDRFSAQQFSDYHSELNMSSLELGDSALYFCASSQGLAGRAYEQYFGPGTRLTVT.

This clonotype was recorded at least ten times. The chain recombines TRBV7-2 with TRBJ1-6; D unresolved. CDR1 is SGHTA, CDR2 FQGNSA, per germline. The CDR3 totals 12 residues. V shed 1 base and J shed 10 bases, with 5 bases lying between them. As DNA, the CDR3 is TGTGCCAGCAGCTTAGACGAATCACCCCTCCACTTT. As protein: CASSLDESPLHF.

The chain recombines TRBV29-1 with TRBJ1-3; D is unresolved. Trimming left V 4 bases short and J 4 bases short, with 14 bases between. CDR3 length: 14 amino acids. Germline V CDR1 and CDR2: SQVTM, ANQGSEA. The CDR3 DNA sequence: TGCAGCGTTGCGGCTAGCGGGTTGGGAAACACCATATATTTT. Translating gives CSVAASGLGNTIYF.

This clonotype appeared a few times. The chain links TRBV3-1 to TRBJ2-2; maybe TRBD1 (5 bases). Per germline, CDR1 LGHDT and CDR2 YNNKEL (reference sequence). V dropped 2 bases and J dropped 5 bases, with 9 bases sitting between them. The CDR3 has 14 residues. CDR3: CASSQFDRTGELFF. The CDR3 coding sequence is TGTGCCAGCAGCCAATTTGACAGAACCGGGGAGCTGTTTTTT. The whole variable domain, filled in from reference TRBV3-1 and TRBJ2-2, reads DTAVSQTPKYLVTQMGNDKSIKCEQNLGHDTMYWYKQDSKKFLKIMFSYNNKELIINETVPNRFSPKSPDKAHLNLHINSLELGDSAVYFCASSQFDRTGELFFGEGSRLTVL.

The rearrangement links TRBV7-2 to TRBJ1-4; a possible D gene is TRBD1 (5 bases). Looked up from germline, CDR1 is SGHTA and CDR2 is FQGNSA. The CDR3 has 16 residues. V lost 1 base to trimming and J lost 8 bases, with 17 bases between them. The CDR3 protein is CASSLDIGAVSEKLFF. CDR3 in DNA: TGTGCCAGCAGCTTAGATATCGGGGCGGTGAGCGAAAAACTGTTTTTT.

The J gene is TRBJ2-2, the V gene TRBV29-1; D is unclear. CDR3 size: 12 residues. Germline V gives CDR1 SQVTM, CDR2 ANQGSEA. With 6 bases removed from V and 3 bases from J, the gap between germline ends came to 8 bases. In DNA form, the CDR3 reads TGCAGCGTCCTGGACGACACCGGGGAGCTGTTTTTT. Translated, it gives CSVLDDTGELFF.

This clonotype occurred a few times. This sequence joins TRBV7-9 and TRBJ1-5; possible D gene TRBD1, 5 bases. The CDR3 sequence is 17 residues long. Germline V lookup: CDR1 SEHNR, CDR2 FQNEAQ (reference sequence). Trimming removed 1 base from V and 0 bases from J, with 13 bases in between. CDR3 region: CASSLGDSTYSNQPQHF. The CDR3 region has the DNA TGTGCCAGCAGCTTAGGAGACAGCACTTATAGCAATCAGCCCCAGCATTTT. Together with reference TRBV7-9 and TRBJ1-5, the CDR3 gives the full variable domain: DTGVSQNPRHKITKRGQNVTFRCDPISEHNRLYWYRQTLGQGPEFLTYFQNEAQLEKSRLLSDRFSAERPKGSFSTLEIQRTEQGDSAMYLCASSLGDSTYSNQPQHFGDGTRLSIL.

This clonotype was seen repeatedly, ten times or more. The rearrangement uses TRBV10-3 and TRBJ1-1, with 11 bases identical to TRBD1. Germline V gene sequence: CDR1 ENHRY, CDR2 SYGVKD. V shed 3 bases and J 2 bases; nucleotides not matched to a gene: 2. There are 15 residues in the CDR3. CDR3 protein: CAISDRTGGNTEAFF. The CDR3 coding sequence is TGTGCCATCAGTGATCGGACAGGGGGCAACACTGAAGCTTTCTTT.

This clonotype was observed a handful of times. The genes are TRBV24-1 and TRBJ2-7, with D tentatively TRBD1 (7 bases). From germline, CDR1 is KGHDR and CDR2 SFDVKD. The CDR3 runs 12 residues. Trimming took 3 bases from V and 9 from J, leaving 11 bases between them. The CDR3 nucleotides read TGTGCCACCAGTGATACGCAGGGGGGGCAGTACTTC. It encodes CATSDTQGGQYF.

This clonotype was detected many times. The V gene is TRBV29-1, the J gene TRBJ2-2; D is perhaps TRBD1 or TRBD2 (5 bases each). This CDR3 is built from 14 residues. Looked up from germline, CDR1 is SQVTM and CDR2 is ANQGSEA. The V and J ends lost 3 bases and 1 base respectively, with 9 bases between them. CDR3 DNA: TGCAGCGTTGAGGGACCGATGAACACCGGGGAGCTGTTTTTT. Encoded protein: CSVEGPMNTGELFF.

This clonotype was counted many times. The chain recombines TRBV5-8 with TRBJ1-1, with TRBD1 matching 9 bases. The CDR3 totals 15 residues. Germline V CDR1 and CDR2: SGHTS, YDEGEE. V was clipped by 4 bases and J by 5 bases; unmatched bases: 9. CDR3 coding DNA: TGTGCCAGCAGCCCGAGTAGCGGACAGGGGACTGAAGCTTTCTTT. Residues: CASSPSSGQGTEAFF.

This clonotype was seen repeatedly, ten times or more. The chain links TRBV4-1 to TRBJ1-1, with D perhaps TRBD1 (5 bases). The V end was cut by 5 bases, the J end by 1 base, with 11 bases between. Germline V gene sequence: CDR1 MGHRA, CDR2 YSYEKL. The CDR3 sequence is 14 residues long. In DNA form, the CDR3 reads TGCGCCAGCAGCTATCGACAGCAGAACACTGAAGCTTTCTTT. It specifies CASSYRQQNTEAFF.

This clonotype was detected a few times. V gene TRBV12-3 or TRBV12-4 combines with J gene TRBJ2-5; D might be TRBD2 (5 bases). The V and J ends lost 5 bases and 3 bases respectively, with 10 bases between them. This CDR3 spans 13 amino acids. CDR3 DNA: TGTGCCAGCAGTAAGGGAGTAGAAGAGACCCAGTACTTC. It specifies CASSKGVEETQYF.

This clonotype was observed at least ten times. Germline and junction disagree at one end, which may indicate a read error. V is TRBV2 and J is TRBJ2-2; no clear D. CDR3 length: 16 amino acids. Looked up from germline, CDR1 is SNHLY and CDR2 is FYNNEI. Here the CDR3 reads CASREDGPYNTGELFF. CDR3 in DNA: TGTGCCAGCAGGGAAGACGGACCCTATAACACCGGGGAGCTGTTTTTT.

The chain recombines TRBV2 with TRBJ2-7, with D unclear. Trimming pared 6 bases from V and 7 bases from J, leaving 16 bases between. The CDR3 is 13 residues long. CDR1 and CDR2 (germline): SNHLY, FYNNEI. The CDR3 loop is CASRTDLRKEQYF. The CDR3 DNA sequence: TGTGCCAGCAGGACGGACCTTCGTAAGGAGCAGTACTTC.

This clonotype was found many times. The gene calls are TRBV20-1 and TRBJ2-7, with D hard to call. Looked up from germline, CDR1 is DFQATT and CDR2 is SNEGSKA (reference sequence). The CDR3 is 14 amino acids. V gave up 1 base and J gave up 0 bases, with 10 bases separating them. Written as DNA, the CDR3 is TGCAGTGCTAGAGGACTCACGGCCTCCTACGAGCAGTACTTC. This sequence encodes CSARGLTASYEQYF.

This clonotype was picked up many times. The chain employs TRBV4-1 and TRBJ1-1; 9 bases agree with TRBD1. Trimming cost V 3 bases and J 5 bases; bases outside gene matches: 10. The CDR3 length is 16 residues. CDR1 MGHRA and CDR2 YSYEKL come from the germline V gene. CDR3 DNA sequence: TGCGCCAGCAGCCAGTCAACAGGGGGCGCGGAGACTGAAGCTTTCTTT. The encoded protein is CASSQSTGGAETEAFF.

There are many counts of this clonotype. The chain uses TRBV29-1 and TRBJ2-2, with TRBD2 as a possible D gene (6 bases). Germline values: CDR1 SQVTM, CDR2 ANQGSEA. The CDR3 has 13 residues. V was clipped by 4 bases and J by 4 bases, with 10 bases between them. CDR3 bases: TGCAGCGTTGCGGGGGTCGCCACCGGGGAGCTGTTTTTT. Translating it yields CSVAGVATGELFF.

This clonotype has a count of ten or more. The chain uses TRBV19 and TRBJ1-1; D is perhaps TRBD1 (6 bases). CDR3 length equals 14 residues. V was cut by 1 base and J by 5 bases, with 11 bases left in between. Germline V lookup: CDR1 LNHDA, CDR2 SQIVND (reference sequence). The CDR3: CASSIVTGTTEAFF. The DNA of the CDR3 is TGTGCCAGTAGTATAGTCACCGGGACAACTGAAGCTTTCTTT.

The J gene is TRBJ1-2, the V gene TRBV19; 7 bases line up with TRBD1. This CDR3 is 15 amino acids long. J gave up 9 bases and V 5 bases, and 15 bases lay outside the gene matches. Germline V gives CDR1 LNHDA, CDR2 SQIVND (reference sequence). The CDR3 here is CASSAPSTGVDSYTF. In DNA, the CDR3 is TGTGCCAGTAGTGCGCCGTCAACAGGGGTCGATAGCTACACCTTC. Based on the CDR3 plus reference TRBV19 and TRBJ1-2, the full variable domain is DGGITQSPKYLFRKEGQNVTLSCEQNLNHDAMYWYRQDPGQGLRLIYYSQIVNDFQKGDIAEGYSVSREKKESFPLTVTSAQKNPTAFYLCASSAPSTGVDSYTFGSGTRLTVV.

This chain uses TRBV7-6 with TRBJ2-2, with 7 positions matching TRBD2. The CDR3 consists of 17 residues. After removal of 2 bases from V and 4 bases from J, the junction contained 10 bases not matched to a gene. The germline V gene has CDR1 SGHVS and CDR2 FNYEAQ. CDR3 residues: CASSLPTSARRTGELFF. CDR3 nucleotide sequence: TGTGCCAGCAGCTTACCAACTAGCGCGAGACGCACCGGGGAGCTGTTTTTT.

This clonotype was picked up many times. The gene calls are TRBV19 and TRBJ2-7, with 11 nucleotides matching TRBD2. Germline-derived CDR1 and CDR2 are LNHDA and SQIVND (reference sequence). The J segment lost 6 bases and the V segment lost 1 base, leaving 5 bases of the junction unmatched. The CDR3 runs 15 residues. CDR3 sequence reads: CASSIVAGGRGEQYF. The DNA of the CDR3 is TGTGCCAGTAGTATAGTAGCGGGAGGGCGAGGCGAGCAGTACTTC.